The clone carrying this T cell receptor (beta chain) appeared a few times. Its specificity is unknown. Trimming stripped 5 bases from V and 6 bases from J, with 16 bases between. This CDR3 spans 15 amino acids. CDR1 is MGHRA, CDR2 YSYEKL, per germline. These data belong to a study of vaccination effects on CD4 cells after COVID-19. Subsequent to a culture period of 10 to 11 days, CD4+ T cells were isolated. The participants, recipients of two vaccine doses, got either BNT162b2 or mRNA-1273. Cultures got half-medium changes with IL-2 on days 3 and 7. Data came from immunoSEQ multiplex PCR; TCRdb stores just in-frame clones and leaves some out. The sample contains about 40,000 clones, around two thirds of which appear only once.

The genes are TRBV4-1 and TRBJ2-2; D ambiguous. Sequenced material: CD4+ T cells from PBMCs cultured without peptide, taken after COVID-19 vaccination. The source is a human donor who received a COVID-19 vaccine. This chain's CDR3 is CASSMGSLSAGELFF. The DNA of the CDR3 is TGCGCCAGCAGCATGGGGTCCTTATCGGCCGGGGAGCTGTTTTTT.